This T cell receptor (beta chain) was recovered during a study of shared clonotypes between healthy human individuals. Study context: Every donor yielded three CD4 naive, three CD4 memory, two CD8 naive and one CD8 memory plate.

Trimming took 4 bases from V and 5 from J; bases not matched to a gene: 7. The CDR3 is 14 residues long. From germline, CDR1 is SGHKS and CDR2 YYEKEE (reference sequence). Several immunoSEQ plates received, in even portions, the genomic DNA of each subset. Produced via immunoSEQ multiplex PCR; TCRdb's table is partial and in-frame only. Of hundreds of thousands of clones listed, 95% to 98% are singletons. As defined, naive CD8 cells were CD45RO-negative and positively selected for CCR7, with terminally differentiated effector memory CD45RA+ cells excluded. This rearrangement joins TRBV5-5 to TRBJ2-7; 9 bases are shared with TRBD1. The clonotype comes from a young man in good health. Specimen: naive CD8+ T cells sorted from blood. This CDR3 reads CASSPVRTGDEQYF. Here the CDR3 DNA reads TGTGCCAGCAGCCCCGTCCGGACAGGGGACGAGCAGTACTTC.